One sample yielded the 20 T cell receptor beta chains listed below, sequenced in a study of T-cell memory formation after mild COVID-19. Each CDR3 protein gets one entry after TCRdb re-called the 5' RACE reads with MiXCR. The table lists about 440,000 distinct CDR3 sequences, about 19% of them singletons. The sample was PBMCs or a T cell subset sorted from them (not recorded which). These receptors were obtained from an adult woman who had mild COVID-19 (a few samples of this study predate the infection). Cell type and time point are not known.

This clonotype has a handful of counts. V and J are TRBV7-9 and TRBJ2-1; 11 positions match TRBD2. The CDR3 is made up of 16 amino acids. Germline V gene lookup returns CDR1 SEHNR and CDR2 FQNEAQ (reference sequence). After removal of 5 bases from V and 9 bases from J, the junction contained 12 bases not matched to a gene. The CDR3 is CASSLTLAGGGSEQFF. CDR3 sequence (DNA): TGTGCCAGCAGCCTGACCCTAGCGGGAGGTGGTAGTGAGCAGTTCTTC.

About this clonotype: Given the absence of the conserved phenylalanine or tryptophan at the CDR3 end, a read error is likely. This chain uses TRBV29-1 with TRBJ1-2; D perhaps matches TRBD1 (5 bases). The CDR3 totals 13 residues. V was pared by 4 bases and J by 0 bases, with 9 bases between. The germline V gene has CDR1 SQVTM and CDR2 ANQGSEA. CDR3 nucleotide sequence: TGCAGCGTTGGGGGGGGATCTAACTATGGCTACACCTTA. Translation: CSVGGGSNYGYTL.

The table lists this clonotype with a few counts. This chain uses TRBV6-5 with TRBJ1-1; D is undetermined. The germline gives CDR1 MNHEY, CDR2 SVGAGI. The length of the CDR3 is 13 residues. V lost 5 bases and J lost 3, with 10 bases in between. The CDR3 bases are TGTGCCAGCAGTCTGAAAGTAGACACTGAAGCTTTCTTT. It translates to CASSLKVDTEAFF.

J is TRBJ1-1 and V is TRBV27; D unclear. Germline V gene data show CDR1 as MNHEY and CDR2 as SMNVEV (reference sequence). The CDR3 is 17 residues long. The V and J ends lost 4 bases and 0 bases respectively, with 18 bases between them. The CDR3 DNA is TGTGCCAGCAGTTCCCGTTGGACGGGGATCATGAACACTGAAGCTTTCTTT. It codes for CASSSRWTGIMNTEAFF.

V is TRBV20-1 and J is TRBJ1-1, with D uncertain. Trimming cost V 2 bases and J 4 bases, with 11 bases left between them. The germline V gene encodes CDR1 DFQATT and CDR2 SNEGSKA (reference sequence). This CDR3 has 13 residues. The chain's CDR3 is CSARTPWGTEAFF. In nucleotides, the CDR3 is TGCAGTGCTAGAACCCCATGGGGCACTGAAGCTTTCTTT.

V gene TRBV11-2 combines with J gene TRBJ1-1; D uncertain. The V end lost 4 bases, the J end lost 3 bases, and 12 bases lay between the germline ends. This CDR3 is built from 14 residues. Per the germline V gene, CDR1 is SGHAT and CDR2 is FQNNGV. The CDR3 DNA reads TGTGCCAGCAGCTCCTCCGGGCCGTACACTGAAGCTTTCTTT. Translated: CASSSSGPYTEAFF.

In its sample, this clonotype was seen a few times. The chain uses TRBV4-1 and TRBJ1-3; D unclear. The V gene's germline CDR1 is MGHRA and CDR2 YSYEKL. The CDR3 extends over 16 amino acids. The V gene lost 5 bases and the J gene lost 0 bases, with 14 bases spanning the gap. The CDR3 is CASSGRSQFSGNTIYF. CDR3 coding DNA: TGCGCCAGCAGCGGGCGATCCCAGTTCTCTGGAAACACCATATATTTT.

The chain employs TRBV20-1 and TRBJ1-2, with D maybe TRBD1 (6 bases). The CDR3 has 12 residues. The germline V gene has CDR1 DFQATT and CDR2 SNEGSKA (reference sequence). CDR3 sequence: CSGKNNRAGYTF. The CDR3 DNA follows: TGCAGCGGGAAGAATAACAGGGCTGGCTACACCTTC.

The CDR3 nucleotides are TGTGCCAGCAGCCAGATCCCAGGGGAGCAGTACTTC. As protein: CASSQIPGEQYF. V and J are TRBV4-2 and TRBJ2-7, with a tentative D call TRBD1 (5 bases). Germline lookup yields CDR1 LGHNA and CDR2 YNFKEQ. CDR3 length equals 12 residues. The V gene lost 3 bases and the J gene lost 7 bases, with 10 bases spanning the gap.

The chain employs TRBV20-1 and TRBJ2-1, with 14 bases matching TRBD2. The CDR3 consists of 18 residues. Per the germline V gene, CDR1 is DFQATT and CDR2 is SNEGSKA (reference sequence). Trimming at V came to 3 bases and at J to 9 bases, leaving 16 bases not matched to a gene. For the CDR3, the DNA is TGCAGTGCTAGCCGCGGACTAGCGGGAGGAGGGATAGCTAGTGAGCAGTTCTTC. Translation: CSASRGLAGGGIASEQFF.

The table lists this clonotype with a few counts. The chain is built from TRBV12-3 or TRBV12-4 and TRBJ2-5, with D possibly being TRBD1 or TRBD2 (5 bases each). V was clipped by 5 bases and J by 2 bases, with 18 bases between them. This CDR3 comprises 16 residues. CDR3 DNA: TGTGCCAGCAGTAACCAACTCCGGGACGGACAAGAGACCCAGTACTTC. Translating gives CASSNQLRDGQETQYF.

This clonotype has a count of ten or more. The chain uses TRBV7-8 and TRBJ2-7; 11 bases match TRBD1. The CDR3 length is 17 residues. The V gene's germline CDR1 is SGHVS and CDR2 FQNEAQ. The V and J ends lost 4 bases and 0 bases, in that order; junction bases with no gene match: 8. In DNA form, the CDR3 reads TGTGCCAGCAGCTACGGGACAGGGGGTTTCAGCTCCTACGAGCAGTACTTC. Translation: CASSYGTGGFSSYEQYF.

This clonotype was counted a few times. The chain uses TRBV28 and TRBJ2-7; 9 bases are shared with TRBD1. The length of the CDR3 is 16 residues. Trimming removed 5 bases from V and 5 bases from J; junction bases left unmatched: 13. Germline values: CDR1 MDHEN, CDR2 SYDVKM. In DNA form, the CDR3 reads TGTGCCAGCAGTCCGCGGGACAGGGCTGGCTTCGACGAGCAGTACTTC. This sequence encodes CASSPRDRAGFDEQYF.

This clonotype came up a few times. The J gene is TRBJ2-6, the V gene TRBV5-1; D is undetermined. Trimming left V 4 bases short and J 0 bases short, with 11 bases between. Germline V lookup: CDR1 SGHRS, CDR2 YFSETQ. This CDR3 is built from 16 residues. This CDR3 reads CASSKEYPSGANVLTF. CDR3 bases: TGCGCCAGCAGCAAAGAATACCCCTCTGGGGCCAACGTCCTGACTTTC.

This clonotype was observed a few times. The J gene is TRBJ2-1, the V gene TRBV10-3; unclear D gene. V was pared by 0 bases and J by 0 bases, with 15 bases between. The CDR3 is 18 residues long. The germline V gene has CDR1 ENHRY and CDR2 SYGVKD. In DNA, the CDR3 is TGTGCCATCAGTGAGTCCGACCGGGCGGATAGCTCCTACAATGAGCAGTTCTTC. Its protein is CAISESDRADSSYNEQFF.

The V gene is TRBV15, the J gene TRBJ2-7; D remains ambiguous. V lost 3 bases and J lost 7, with 10 bases in between. CDR3 length: 12 amino acids. Germline CDR1 LNHNV, CDR2 YYDKDF (reference sequence). CDR3 DNA sequence: TGTGCCACCAGCAGTGTTTCTGGGGAGCAGTACTTC. Amino acid sequence: CATSSVSGEQYF.

This clonotype was seen a few times. This chain joins TRBV20-1 and TRBJ2-5, with 14 bases lining up with TRBD2. Germline-derived CDR1 and CDR2 are DFQATT and SNEGSKA (reference sequence). The J segment lost 1 base and the V segment lost 6 bases, leaving 7 bases of the junction unmatched. The CDR3 has 16 residues. The chain's CDR3 is CSAPGTSGRVQETQYF. For the CDR3, the DNA is TGCAGTGCCCCGGGGACTAGCGGGAGAGTCCAAGAGACCCAGTACTTC.

This chain uses TRBV11-3 with TRBJ1-4; D is ambiguous. The CDR3 totals 17 residues. Per the germline V gene, CDR1 is SGHNT and CDR2 is YENEEA. Trimming cost V 1 base and J 4 bases, with 16 bases left between them. CDR3 sequence (DNA): TGTGCCAGCAGCTTAGCCCCGCTATCAGGCGATAATGAAAAACTGTTTTTT. Translating it yields CASSLAPLSGDNEKLFF.

V and J are TRBV19 and TRBJ1-6; the D gene is possibly TRBD1 (6 bases). V shed 6 bases and J shed 7 bases, with 16 bases lying between them. The CDR3 extends over 15 amino acids. Germline V lookup: CDR1 LNHDA, CDR2 SQIVND (reference sequence). In DNA form, the CDR3 reads TGTGCCAGTAGGAACCTACGGGGGGCGAATTCACCCCTCCACTTT. It encodes CASRNLRGANSPLHF.

This clonotype was observed a handful of times. This chain uses TRBV7-9 with TRBJ2-6; 8 bases map to TRBD1. Germline V gene data show CDR1 as SEHNR and CDR2 as FQNEAQ (reference sequence). The CDR3 sequence is 19 residues long. V was pared by 5 bases and J by 0 bases, with 12 bases of the junction left unmatched. The CDR3 here is CASSTYSTGVGSGANVLTF. CDR3 nucleotide sequence: TGTGCCAGCAGCACCTACTCGACAGGGGTGGGCTCTGGGGCCAACGTCCTGACTTTC.